Listed below are T cell receptor beta chains from one sample, sequenced in a study of blood T cell repertoires in COVID-19. Generated by immunoSEQ multiplex PCR, the TCRdb table keeps only in-frame clones and is missing some. The repertoire holds some 530,000 clones, 80% to 90% seen once, with more than 7.5% in the top ten. The sample consisted of PBMCs or T cells enriched from blood (not recorded which). These receptors all come from a woman in her sixties who had recovered from COVID-19. CDR3s include the opening cysteine and the closing phenylalanine or tryptophan. The D gene is left open where the match is weak. Not all rows give a size; the values are once, few, many and, for expanded clones, a class.

>-|TRBJ2-2|-|TRBV9
CASSVGLAGGSRELFF
TGTGCCAGCAGCGTCGGTCTAGCCGGGGGTAGTAGGGAGCTGTTTTTT
>-|TRBJ2-2|TRBD1|TRBV5-5
CASRQGVDTGELFF
TGTGCCAGCAGGCAGGGGGTTGACACCGGGGAGCTGTTTTTT
>-|TRBJ2-2|TRBD1|TRBV25-1
CASSDPREAGGPGELFF
TGTGCCAGCAGTGACCCCCGGGAAGCAGGGGGCCCCGGGGAGCTGTTTTTT
>-|TRBJ1-5|-|TRBV19
CASSMSQPQPQHF
TGTGCCAGTAGTATGTCACAGCCTCAGCCCCAGCATTTT
>few|TRBJ1-3|-|TRBV5-4
CASSNHGRNTIYF
TGTGCCAGCAGCAATCATGGGCGAAACACCATATATTTT
>-|TRBJ1-2|-|TRBV27
CASSLSRAKGYTF
TGTGCCAGCAGTTTAAGCAGGGCGAAAGGCTACACCTTC
>-|TRBJ1-4|-|TRBV6-5
CASSFTTATNEKLFF
TGTGCCAGCAGTTTTACGACAGCAACTAATGAAAAACTGTTTTTT
>few|TRBJ1-2|-|TRBV10-3
CATRITGSRSGDYGYTF
TGTGCCACCCGAATTACCGGGTCCCGCTCAGGGGACTATGGCTACACCTTC
>-|TRBJ1-1|TRBD1|TRBV27
CASSTTGDTEAFF
TGTGCCAGCAGTACTACAGGGGACACTGAAGCTTTCTTT
>-|TRBJ1-6|-|TRBV5-6
CASSPWGGGPNSPLHF
TGTGCCAGCAGCCCCTGGGGAGGGGGGCCGAATTCACCCCTCCACTTT
>-|TRBJ2-7|TRBD1|TRBV24-1
CATSEGQKGSYEQYF
TGTGCCACCAGTGAGGGACAGAAAGGCTCCTACGAGCAGTACTTC
>-|TRBJ2-5|TRBD2|TRBV4-1
CASSPITSGGARETQYF
TGCGCCAGCAGCCCCATAACTAGCGGGGGGGCCCGAGAGACCCAGTACTTC
>-|TRBJ2-1|TRBD1|TRBV18
CASSPPGQGNNEQFF
TGTGCCAGCTCACCACCTGGACAGGGCAACAATGAGCAGTTCTTC
>-|TRBJ1-2|TRBD1|TRBV5-1
CASSLELQGARTF
TGCGCCAGCAGCTTGGAGCTTCAGGGGGCGCGAACCTTC
>-|TRBJ2-5|TRBD1|TRBV5-1
CASSLTGQGAETQYF
TGCGCCAGCAGCTTGACGGGACAGGGGGCAGAGACCCAGTACTTC
>once|TRBJ2-7|TRBD2|TRBV6-5
CASSPGEGRTYEQYF
TGTGCCAGCAGCCCCGGGGAGGGGAGGACCTACGAGCAGTACTTC
>-|TRBJ2-5|TRBD2|TRBV6-2/TRBV6-3
CASSYGLAGYSQETQYF
TGTGCCAGCAGTTACGGTTTAGCGGGCTACTCCCAAGAGACCCAGTACTTC
>-|TRBJ2-5|TRBD2|TRBV5-1
CASSLGVGSGDFQETQYF
TGCGCCAGCAGCTTGGGAGTGGGTAGCGGGGACTTTCAAGAGACCCAGTACTTC
>-|TRBJ1-1|-|TRBV3-1/TRBV3-2
CASSQTAEAFF
TGTGCCAGCAGCCAAACGGCTGAAGCTTTCTTT
>-|TRBJ2-5|-|TRBV7-2
CASSFRGWETQYF
TGTGCCAGCAGCTTCCGGGGATGGGAGACCCAGTACTTC
>-|TRBJ1-4|-|TRBV7-9
CASSYGARGNEKLFF
TGTGCCAGCAGCTACGGGGCCAGGGGTAATGAAAAACTGTTTTTT
>-|TRBJ2-2|TRBD1|TRBV27
CASSPQGNLNTGELFF
TGTGCCAGCAGTCCACAGGGGAATCTTAACACCGGGGAGCTGTTTTTT
>-|TRBJ2-7|-|TRBV10-3
CAISEGGGYEQYF
TGTGCCATCAGTGAGGGGGGAGGCTACGAGCAGTACTTC
>-|TRBJ2-3|-|TRBV9
CASSVLDGGPGDTQYF
TGTGCCAGCAGCGTATTAGACGGGGGGCCGGGAGATACGCAGTATTTT
>-|TRBJ1-4|-|TRBV30
CAWRGDNEKLFF
TGTGCCTGGAGAGGGGATAATGAAAAACTGTTTTTT
>-|TRBJ1-5|TRBD1|TRBV6-5
CASRGQGGSNQPQHF
TGTGCCAGCAGAGGACAGGGAGGAAGCAATCAGCCCCAGCATTTT
>-|TRBJ2-4|-|TRBV7-9
CASSLEQAQYF
TGTGCCAGCAGCTTAGAACAGGCCCAGTACTTC
>-|TRBJ1-5|-|TRBV6-4
CASRAQGDSNQPQHF
TGTGCCAGCAGAGCGCAAGGGGATAGCAATCAGCCCCAGCATTTT
>-|TRBJ2-1|TRBD2|TRBV9
CASSVEGGLARDNEQFF
TGTGCCAGCAGCGTAGAGGGGGGACTAGCGAGGGACAATGAGCAGTTCTTC
>-|TRBJ1-4|-|TRBV30
CAWSPLSGGPSDEKLFF
TGTGCCTGGAGCCCCCTCTCTGGAGGGCCTTCGGATGAAAAACTGTTTTTT
>-|TRBJ1-4|TRBD1|TRBV7-9
CASSPGQGQATNEKLFF
TGTGCCAGCAGCCCCGGACAGGGGCAGGCAACTAATGAAAAACTGTTTTTT
>-|TRBJ2-1|TRBD1|TRBV6-6
CASRAGQGRNEQFF
TGTGCCAGCAGGGCAGGACAGGGGAGGAATGAGCAGTTCTTC
>once|TRBJ2-6|TRBD1|TRBV10-3
CAIQGAGLSGANVLTF
TGTGCCATCCAGGGGGCAGGTCTCTCTGGGGCCAACGTCCTGACTTTC
>few|TRBJ2-1|TRBD1|TRBV5-4
CASSPGQGAYNEQFF
TGTGCCAGCAGCCCGGGACAGGGGGCCTACAATGAGCAGTTCTTC
>-|TRBJ2-1|-|TRBV6-5
CASNFGYNEQFF
TGTGCCAGCAACTTTGGCTACAATGAGCAGTTCTTC
>-|TRBJ2-3|TRBD2|TRBV24-1
CATSETGGPGDTQYF
TGTGCCACCAGTGAGACGGGGGGGCCTGGAGATACGCAGTATTTT
>-|TRBJ2-1|TRBD2|TRBV5-4
CASSLALAVDNEQFF
TGTGCCAGCAGCTTGGCCCTAGCGGTAGACAATGAGCAGTTCTTC
>-|TRBJ2-7|-|TRBV29-1
CSVIGTHEQYF
TGCAGCGTTATAGGGACTCACGAGCAGTACTTC
>-|TRBJ1-1|-|TRBV19
CATVHRAGNTEAFF
TGTGCCACCGTGCATAGGGCGGGGAACACTGAAGCTTTCTTT
>few|TRBJ1-2|TRBD1|TRBV18
CASSPMTGGDGYTF
TGTGCCAGCTCACCTATGACAGGGGGTGATGGCTACACCTTC
>once|TRBJ1-6|-|TRBV19
CASGETPGDSPLHF
TGTGCCAGTGGGGAGACTCCGGGTGATTCACCCCTCCACTTT
>-|TRBJ2-1|-|TRBV5-1
CASSSYREGNEQFF
TGCGCCAGCAGCTCCTACAGGGAGGGGAATGAGCAGTTCTTC
>-|TRBJ1-6|-|TRBV28
CASNPLGDNSPLHF
TGTGCCAGCAACCCCTTAGGGGATAATTCACCCCTCCACTTT
>once|TRBJ1-6|-|TRBV30
CAWSVQSSYNSPLHF
TGTGCCTGGAGTGTACAGAGCTCCTATAATTCACCCCTCCACTTT
>once|TRBJ1-2|TRBD1|TRBV12-3/TRBV12-4
CASTTYRGSYTF
TGTGCCAGCACCACATACAGGGGGAGTTACACCTTC
>-|TRBJ2-2|TRBD1|TRBV5-1
CASSLRQGGAGELFF
TGCGCCAGCAGCTTGAGACAGGGGGGTGCCGGGGAGCTGTTTTTT
>-|TRBJ1-6|-|TRBV18
CASSQGASRGSPLHF
TGTGCCAGCTCTCAGGGCGCCTCCAGAGGATCACCCCTCCACTTT